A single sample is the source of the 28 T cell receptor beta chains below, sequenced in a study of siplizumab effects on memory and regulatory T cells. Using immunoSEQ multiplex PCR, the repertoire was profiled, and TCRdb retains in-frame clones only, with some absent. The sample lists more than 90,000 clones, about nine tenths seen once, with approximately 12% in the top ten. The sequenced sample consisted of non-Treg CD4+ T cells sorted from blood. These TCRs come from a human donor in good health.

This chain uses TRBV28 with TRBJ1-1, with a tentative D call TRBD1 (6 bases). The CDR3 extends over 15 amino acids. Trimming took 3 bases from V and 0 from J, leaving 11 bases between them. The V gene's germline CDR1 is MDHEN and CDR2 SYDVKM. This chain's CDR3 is CASSFPGTLNTEAFF. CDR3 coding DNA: TGTGCCAGCAGTTTTCCAGGGACACTGAACACTGAAGCTTTCTTT.

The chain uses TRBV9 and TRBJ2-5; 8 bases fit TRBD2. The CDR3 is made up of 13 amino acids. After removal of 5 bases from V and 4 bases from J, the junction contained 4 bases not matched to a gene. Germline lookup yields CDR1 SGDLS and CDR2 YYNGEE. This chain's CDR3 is CASSIAGRETQYF. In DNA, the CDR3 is TGTGCCAGCAGTATAGCGGGACGAGAGACCCAGTACTTC.

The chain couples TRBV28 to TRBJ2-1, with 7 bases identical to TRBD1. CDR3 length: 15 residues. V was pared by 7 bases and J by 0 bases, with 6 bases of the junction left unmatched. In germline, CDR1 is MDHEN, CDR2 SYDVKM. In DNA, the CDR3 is TGTGCCAGCAACCCGACAGGGAGCTCCTACAATGAGCAGTTCTTC. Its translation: CASNPTGSSYNEQFF.

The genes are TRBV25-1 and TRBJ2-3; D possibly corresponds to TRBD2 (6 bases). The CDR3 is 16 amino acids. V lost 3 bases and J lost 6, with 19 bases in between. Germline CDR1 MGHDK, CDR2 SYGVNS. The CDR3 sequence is CASSDLRRDSRDTQYF. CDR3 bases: TGTGCCAGCAGTGACCTTCGTCGGGACTCTCGTGATACGCAGTATTTT.

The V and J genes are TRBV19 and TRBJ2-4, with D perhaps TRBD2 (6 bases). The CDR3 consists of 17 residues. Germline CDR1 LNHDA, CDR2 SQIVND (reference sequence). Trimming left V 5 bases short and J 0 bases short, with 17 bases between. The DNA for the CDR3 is TGTGCCAGTAGTCATGAGCGGGTGGGACTAGCCAAAAACATTCAGTACTTC. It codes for CASSHERVGLAKNIQYF.

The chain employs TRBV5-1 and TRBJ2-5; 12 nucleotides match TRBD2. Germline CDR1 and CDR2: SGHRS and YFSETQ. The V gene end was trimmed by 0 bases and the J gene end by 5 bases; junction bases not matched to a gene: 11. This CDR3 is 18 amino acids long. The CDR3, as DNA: TGCGCCAGCAGCTTGGGTGTTGGGCTAGCGGGAGGGTCGGAGACCCAGTACTTC. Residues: CASSLGVGLAGGSETQYF.

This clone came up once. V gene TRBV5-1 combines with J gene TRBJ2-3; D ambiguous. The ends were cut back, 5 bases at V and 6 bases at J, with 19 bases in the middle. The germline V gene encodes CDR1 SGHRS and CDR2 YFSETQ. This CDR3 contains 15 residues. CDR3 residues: CASSYLGVATDTQYF. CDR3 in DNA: TGCGCCAGCAGTTACCTCGGAGTTGCAACCGATACGCAGTATTTT.

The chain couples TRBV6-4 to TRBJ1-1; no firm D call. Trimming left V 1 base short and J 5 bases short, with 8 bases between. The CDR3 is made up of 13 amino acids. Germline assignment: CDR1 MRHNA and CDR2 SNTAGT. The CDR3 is CASSDFRGTEAFF. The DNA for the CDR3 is TGTGCCAGCAGTGACTTTCGAGGGACTGAAGCTTTCTTT.

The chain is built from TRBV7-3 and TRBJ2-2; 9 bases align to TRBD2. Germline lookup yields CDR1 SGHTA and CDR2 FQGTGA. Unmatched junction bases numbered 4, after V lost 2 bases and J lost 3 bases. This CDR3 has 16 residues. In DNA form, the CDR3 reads TGTGCCAGCAGCTTAGCACTAGCGGGCCACACCGGGGAGCTGTTTTTT. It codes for CASSLALAGHTGELFF.

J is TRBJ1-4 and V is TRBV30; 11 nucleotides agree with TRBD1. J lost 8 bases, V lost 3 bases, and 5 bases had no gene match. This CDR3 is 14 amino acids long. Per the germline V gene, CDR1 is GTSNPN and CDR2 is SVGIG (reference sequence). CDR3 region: CAWSQGQGVEKLFF. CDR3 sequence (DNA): TGTGCCTGGAGCCAGGGACAGGGGGTCGAAAAACTGTTTTTT.

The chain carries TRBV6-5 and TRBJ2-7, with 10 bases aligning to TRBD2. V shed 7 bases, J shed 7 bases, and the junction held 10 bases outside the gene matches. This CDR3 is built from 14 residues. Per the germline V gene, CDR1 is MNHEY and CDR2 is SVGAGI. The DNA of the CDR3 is TGTGCCAGCAAACCAGCTAGCGGGAGCGAGGAGCAGTACTTC. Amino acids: CASKPASGSEEQYF.

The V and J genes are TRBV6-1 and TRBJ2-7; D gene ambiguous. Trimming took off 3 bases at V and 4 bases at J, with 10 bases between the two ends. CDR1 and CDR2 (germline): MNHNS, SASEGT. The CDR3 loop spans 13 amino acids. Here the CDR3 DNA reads TGTGCCAGCAGTGATGCCGGCGGATACGAGCAGTACTTC. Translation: CASSDAGGYEQYF.

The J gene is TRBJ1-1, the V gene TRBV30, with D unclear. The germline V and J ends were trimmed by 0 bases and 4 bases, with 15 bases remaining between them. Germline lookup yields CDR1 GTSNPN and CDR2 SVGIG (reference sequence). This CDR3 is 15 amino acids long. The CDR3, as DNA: TGTGCCTGGAGTGTATGGCCCGGGTTAAGCACTGAAGCTTTCTTT. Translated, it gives CAWSVWPGLSTEAFF.

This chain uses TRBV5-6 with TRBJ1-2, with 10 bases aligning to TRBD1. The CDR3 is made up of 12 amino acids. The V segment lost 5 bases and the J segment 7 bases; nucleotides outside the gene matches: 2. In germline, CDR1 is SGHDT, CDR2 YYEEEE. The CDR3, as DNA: TGTGCCAGCAGGAGGGACAGGGGTGGCTACACCTTC. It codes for CASRRDRGGYTF.

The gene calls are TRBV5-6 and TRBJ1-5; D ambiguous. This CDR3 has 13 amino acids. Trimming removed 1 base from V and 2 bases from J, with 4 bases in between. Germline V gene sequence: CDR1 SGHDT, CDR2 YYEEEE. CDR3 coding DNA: TGTGCCAGCAGCTTGCGGGGCAATCAGCCCCAGCATTTT. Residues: CASSLRGNQPQHF.

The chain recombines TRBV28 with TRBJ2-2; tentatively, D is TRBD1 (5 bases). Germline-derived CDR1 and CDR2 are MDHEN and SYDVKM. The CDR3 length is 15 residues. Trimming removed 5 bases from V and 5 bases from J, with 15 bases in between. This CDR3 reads CASSPTDRPTGELFF. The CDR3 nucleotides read TGTGCCAGCAGTCCAACTGACAGACCTACCGGGGAGCTGTTTTTT.

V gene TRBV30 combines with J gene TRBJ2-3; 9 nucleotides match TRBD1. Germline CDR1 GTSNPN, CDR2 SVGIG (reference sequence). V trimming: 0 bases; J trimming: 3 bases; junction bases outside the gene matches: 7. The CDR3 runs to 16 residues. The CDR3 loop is CAWSVTGQGWTDTQYF. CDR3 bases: TGTGCCTGGAGTGTAACTGGACAGGGGTGGACAGATACGCAGTATTTT.

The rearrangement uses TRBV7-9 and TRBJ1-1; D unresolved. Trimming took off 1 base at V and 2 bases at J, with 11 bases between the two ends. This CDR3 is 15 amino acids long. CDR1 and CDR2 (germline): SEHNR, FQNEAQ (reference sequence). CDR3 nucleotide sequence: TGTGCCAGCAGCTTAGGAGTTAGTTCTAACACTGAAGCTTTCTTT. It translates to CASSLGVSSNTEAFF.

The CDR3: CASSFNRAEQYF. CDR3 bases: TGCGCCAGCAGCTTTAACAGGGCTGAGCAGTACTTC. The chain recombines TRBV5-1 with TRBJ2-7; D might be TRBD1 (6 bases). Trimming pared 2 bases from V and 7 bases from J, leaving 10 bases between. Germline CDR1 is SGHRS and CDR2 is YFSETQ. The CDR3 is 12 amino acids.

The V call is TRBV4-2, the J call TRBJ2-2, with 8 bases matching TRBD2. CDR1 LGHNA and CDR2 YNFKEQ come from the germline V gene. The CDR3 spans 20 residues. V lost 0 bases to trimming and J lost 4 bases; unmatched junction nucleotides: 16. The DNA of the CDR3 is TGTGCCAGCAGCCAAGATGGAAGGAGCGGGAGAGCTAAGGGCACCGGGGAGCTGTTTTTT. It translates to CASSQDGRSGRAKGTGELFF.

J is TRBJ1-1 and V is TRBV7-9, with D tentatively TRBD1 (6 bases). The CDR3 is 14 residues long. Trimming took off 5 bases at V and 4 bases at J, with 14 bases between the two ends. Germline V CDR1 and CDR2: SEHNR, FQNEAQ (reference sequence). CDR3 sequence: CASSPRTAGTEAFF. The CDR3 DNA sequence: TGTGCCAGCAGCCCAAGGACAGCCGGCACTGAAGCTTTCTTT.

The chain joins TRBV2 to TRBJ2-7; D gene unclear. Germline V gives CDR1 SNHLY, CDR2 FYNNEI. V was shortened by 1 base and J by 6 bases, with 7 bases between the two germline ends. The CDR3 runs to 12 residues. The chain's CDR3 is CASSEVGGEQYF. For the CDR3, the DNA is TGTGCCAGCAGTGAAGTTGGTGGCGAGCAGTACTTC.

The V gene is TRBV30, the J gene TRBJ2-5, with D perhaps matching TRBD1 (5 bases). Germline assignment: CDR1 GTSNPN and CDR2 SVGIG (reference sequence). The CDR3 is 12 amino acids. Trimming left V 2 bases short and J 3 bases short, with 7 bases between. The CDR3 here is CAWSYRKETQYF. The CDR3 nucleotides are TGTGCCTGGAGTTACAGGAAAGAGACCCAGTACTTC. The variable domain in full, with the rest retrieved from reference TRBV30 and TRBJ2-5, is SQTIHQWPATLVQPVGSPLSLECTVEGTSNPNLYWYRQAAGRGLQLLFYSVGIGQISSEVPQNLSASRPQDRQFILSSKKLLLSDSGFYLCAWSYRKETQYFGPGTRLLVL.

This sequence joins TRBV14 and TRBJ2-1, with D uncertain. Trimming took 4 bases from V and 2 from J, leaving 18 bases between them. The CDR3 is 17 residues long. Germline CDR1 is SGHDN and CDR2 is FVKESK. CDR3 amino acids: CASSRNLRIGTYNEQFF. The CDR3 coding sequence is TGTGCCAGCAGCCGGAACTTGAGGATAGGGACCTACAATGAGCAGTTCTTC.

The CDR3 nucleotides read TGTGCCAGCAAAAGTTCGGATACGCAGTATTTT. This encodes CASKSSDTQYF. The V gene is TRBV2, the J gene TRBJ2-3; D is undetermined. CDR3 length equals 11 residues. Trimming left V 7 bases short and J 6 bases short, with 8 bases between. Germline V gene sequence: CDR1 SNHLY, CDR2 FYNNEI. The full variable domain, its missing parts supplied by reference TRBV2 and TRBJ2-3, is EPEVTQTPSHQVTQMGQEVILRCVPISNHLYFYWYRQILGQKVEFLVSFYNNEISEKSEIFDDQFSVERPDGSNFTLKIRSTKLEDSAMYFCASKSSDTQYFGPGTRLTVL.

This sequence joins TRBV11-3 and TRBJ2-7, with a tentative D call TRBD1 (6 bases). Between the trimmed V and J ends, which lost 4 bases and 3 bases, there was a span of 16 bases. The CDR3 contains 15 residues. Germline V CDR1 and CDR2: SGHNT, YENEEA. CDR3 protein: CASSSLSLQGYEQYF. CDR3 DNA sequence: TGTGCCAGCAGCTCATTATCACTACAGGGCTACGAGCAGTACTTC.

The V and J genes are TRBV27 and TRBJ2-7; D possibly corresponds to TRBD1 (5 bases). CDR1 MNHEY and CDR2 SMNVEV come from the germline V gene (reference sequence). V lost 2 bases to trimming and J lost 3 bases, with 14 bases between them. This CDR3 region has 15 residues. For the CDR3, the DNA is TGTGCCAGCAGTTTAGGGCAGCTAAGGGGCTACGAGCAGTACTTC. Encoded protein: CASSLGQLRGYEQYF.

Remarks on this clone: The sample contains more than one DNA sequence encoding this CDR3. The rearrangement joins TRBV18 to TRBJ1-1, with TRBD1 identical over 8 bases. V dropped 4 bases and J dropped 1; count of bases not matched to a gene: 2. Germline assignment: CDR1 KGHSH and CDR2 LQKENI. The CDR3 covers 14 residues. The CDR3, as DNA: TGTGCCAGCTCACTTCAGGGGGCGAACACTGAAGCTTTCTTT. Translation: CASSLQGANTEAFF.